This is a list of T cell receptor beta chains from one sample in a study of cytomegalovirus exposure and HLA in healthy donors. Assay used: immunoSEQ multiplex PCR; TCRdb lists only in-frame clones, some missing. The profile covers about 260,000 clones, with about nine tenths appearing a single time and 3.1% taken by the ten largest. Sample: PBMCs. The source of these receptors is a woman aged 25-40 years in good health and CMV-seronegative. Each CDR3 is given with its conserved first and last residue. D genes are given only for firm matches. Some rows mark clone size as missing; the rest say once, few, many or name a class of expanded clone.

V	D	size	J	DNA	CDR3
TRBV14	NA	NA	TRBJ2-3	TGTGCCAGCAGCCAAGTTGCAGATACGCAGTATTTT	CASSQVADTQYF
TRBV9	NA	NA	TRBJ1-5	TGTGCCAGCAGCGTAGACCTAAGCAATCAGCCCCAGCATTTT	CASSVDLSNQPQHF
TRBV27	NA	once	TRBJ2-1	TGTGCCAGCAACCCCGGGACTGGCTACTACAATGAGCAGTTCTTC	CASNPGTGYYNEQFF
TRBV7-2	TRBD1	NA	TRBJ2-7	TGTGCCAGCAGCCAGACGGGACAGGCCACCTACGAGCAGTACTTC	CASSQTGQATYEQYF
TRBV5-1	NA	NA	TRBJ1-5	TGCGCCAGCAGCTTGGACGGCAACAAACCCCAGCATTTT	CASSLDGNKPQHF
TRBV4-1	NA	NA	TRBJ2-3	TGCGCCAGCAGCCAAAATGCCGGCACAGATACGCAGTATTTT	CASSQNAGTDTQYF
TRBV5-6	TRBD1	NA	TRBJ1-2	TGTGCCAGCAGCAGGACAGGGGAGGCCTATGGCTACACCTTC	CASSRTGEAYGYTF
TRBV7-2	NA	NA	TRBJ2-1	TGTGCCAGCAGCTTAGTCTCCTGGGAGAGGCCCTACAATGAGCAGTTCTTC	CASSLVSWERPYNEQFF
TRBV23-1	NA	once	TRBJ2-7	TGCGCCAGCAGCCTACATGAGGGCGCAGGCTCCTACGAGCAGTACTTC	CASSLHEGAGSYEQYF
TRBV4-1	NA	NA	TRBJ2-3	TGCGCCAGCAGCCAAGTGAGAAAGATCGAGCAGTATTTT	CASSQVRKIEQYF
TRBV2	NA	NA	TRBJ1-5	TGTGCCAGCAGGAGGGGTCCCGATCAGCCCCAGCATTTT	CASRRGPDQPQHF
TRBV11-2	TRBD2	NA	TRBJ2-7	TGTGCCAGCAGCTTAGAACTAGCGGGATACGAGCAGTACTTC	CASSLELAGYEQYF
TRBV29-1	NA	once	TRBJ2-3	TGCAGCGTTGAAGATCGGGAGCGAAGACCAGTTGATACGCAGTATTTT	CSVEDRERRPVDTQYF
TRBV27	NA	once	TRBJ2-3	TGTGCCAGCAGTTTATCCCACCCCGCGCGGACAATTGGTAGCACAGATACGCAGTATTTT	CASSLSHPARTIGSTDTQYF
TRBV6-6	NA	NA	TRBJ2-3	TGTGCCAGCGACGACGGGGGGCATTGGGGTGGATCGCAGTATTTT	CASDDGGHWGGSQYF
TRBV5-1	NA	once	TRBJ2-7	TGCGCCAGCAGCTTGGAATGGGGCTACGAGCAGTACTTC	CASSLEWGYEQYF
TRBV13	NA	once	TRBJ1-4	TGTGCCAGCAGCCCTAGCGGGGCAGGTAATGAAAAACTGTTTTTT	CASSPSGAGNEKLFF
TRBV9	NA	NA	TRBJ2-1	TGTGCCAGCAGCGTAGGAGGAGGGGGGGGCAATGAGCAGTTCTTC	CASSVGGGGGNEQFF
TRBV29-1	TRBD1	NA	TRBJ2-7	TGCAGCGCCCGGGACAGGGCCTACGAGCAGTACTTC	CSARDRAYEQYF
TRBV7-9	TRBD1	NA	TRBJ2-7	TGTGCCAGCAGCGGCGGGGACAGGGGCCCCTACGAGCAGTACTTC	CASSGGDRGPYEQYF
TRBV7-8	NA	once	TRBJ2-1	TGTGCCAGCAGCTTAGGGAGTAGCGGCTCCTACAATGAGCAGTTCTTC	CASSLGSSGSYNEQFF
TRBV19	NA	NA	TRBJ2-7	TGTGCCAGTAGTATAGGTACAGGGTCGACCTACGAGCAGTACTTC	CASSIGTGSTYEQYF
TRBV7-2	NA	NA	TRBJ2-7	TGTGCCAGCAGATCCGGGACCGCGCTGGGGGAGCAGTACTTC	CASRSGTALGEQYF
TRBV7-9	TRBD2	NA	TRBJ2-5	TGTGCCAGCACCCGGTTTATTAGCGGGACCCAAGAGACCCAGTACTTC	CASTRFISGTQETQYF
TRBV27	TRBD2	NA	TRBJ2-1	TGTGCCAGCAGTTTATGGCTAGCGGGGACCAATGAGCAGTTCTTC	CASSLWLAGTNEQFF
TRBV6-5	NA	NA	TRBJ2-7	TGTGCCAGCAGCTTCGGACTAATCTACGAGCAGTACTTC	CASSFGLIYEQYF
TRBV9	NA	NA	TRBJ2-1	TGTGCCAGCAGCGTATCAGGGGGGCTAGCGCACAATGAGCAGTTCTTC	CASSVSGGLAHNEQFF
TRBV7-7	TRBD1	once	TRBJ1-2	TGTGCCAGCAGCTTAGCAGACAGGGAGTGTGGCTACACCTTC	CASSLADRECGYTF
TRBV28	NA	NA	TRBJ1-2	TGTGCCAGCAGCTCGGGGGACCTGGCTGACTCGTATGGCTACACCTTC	CASSSGDLADSYGYTF
TRBV6-6	NA	NA	TRBJ2-2	TGTGCCAGCACTCAGGGACTTTACACCGGGGAGCTGTTTTTT	CASTQGLYTGELFF
TRBV11-3	NA	NA	TRBJ2-7	TGTGCCAGCAGCCCAAGGACCGTCGTTTGGGAGCAGTACTTC	CASSPRTVVWEQYF
TRBV11-3	NA	NA	TRBJ2-7	TGTGCCAGCAGCTTCCTAGAGGAGCAGTACTTC	CASSFLEEQYF
TRBV6-6	NA	NA	TRBJ1-5	TGTGCCAGCAGTCCCCCGGGAGGTTTCAATCAGCCCCAGCATTTT	CASSPPGGFNQPQHF
TRBV2	NA	NA	TRBJ1-2	TGTGCCAGCAGTGAAGCTGGGTTAGCGATGTTTGGCTACACCTTC	CASSEAGLAMFGYTF
TRBV15	NA	NA	TRBJ2-5	TGTGCCACCAGCAAAGAGAGGGAGACCCAGTACTTC	CATSKERETQYF
TRBV5-1	TRBD2	NA	TRBJ2-1	TGCGCCAGCAAAGGGACTAGCGAGAGCCATGAGCAGTTCTTC	CASKGTSESHEQFF
TRBV28	NA	NA	TRBJ1-2	TGTGCCAGCAGTGACCGCAGACAGGTCTCCTATGGCTACACCTTC	CASSDRRQVSYGYTF
TRBV5-1	NA	NA	TRBJ1-2	TGCGCCAGCAGCTTGATTGGGGCGGGCGAGGATGGCTACACCTTC	CASSLIGAGEDGYTF
TRBV20-1	TRBD2	NA	TRBJ2-7	TGCAGTGCCCCAACTAGCGCCGAGCAGTACTTC	CSAPTSAEQYF